These 15 T cell receptor beta chains were sequenced from one sample in a study of OX40 agonist ivuxolimab in advanced cancers. Data came from immunoSEQ multiplex PCR; TCRdb stores just in-frame clones and leaves some out. The sample yields about 40,000 clones, 70% to 90% seen once. The material was CD4+ or CD8+ T cells sorted from blood, obtained in a trial of the OX40 agonist ivuxolimab. Receptors were obtained from an adult with an advanced solid tumor such as melanoma, head and neck, liver or kidney cancer.

V usage is TRBV15 and J usage is TRBJ1-2, with unresolved D. This CDR3 has 15 residues. Germline-derived CDR1 and CDR2 are LNHNV and YYDKDF (reference sequence). Trimming stripped 0 bases from V and 8 bases from J, with 16 bases between. The CDR3 DNA follows: TGTGCCACCAGCAGAGATTTAGGACGGAGAAGAGGCTACACCTTC. Translating it yields CATSRDLGRRRGYTF.

This clone was seen a single time. The gene calls are TRBV7-6 and TRBJ1-4; tentatively, D is TRBD1 (5 bases). Trimming left V 5 bases short and J 10 bases short, with 17 bases between. The CDR3 loop spans 14 amino acids. Germline lookup yields CDR1 SGHVS and CDR2 FNYEAQ. The CDR3 bases are TGTGCCAGCAGCCCTGGTGGGGCCGGAGGAAAACTGTTTTTT. It translates to CASSPGGAGGKLFF. The full variable domain, with the rest looked up from reference TRBV7-6 and TRBJ1-4, is GAGVSQSPRYKVTKRGQDVALRCDPISGHVSLYWYRQALGQGPEFLTYFNYEAQQDKSGLPNDRFSAERPEGSISTLTIQRTEQRDSAMYRCASSPGGAGGKLFFGSGTQLSVL.

The rearrangement links TRBV27 to TRBJ1-1; D is unresolved. CDR3 length: 14 amino acids. Per germline, CDR1 MNHEY and CDR2 SMNVEV (reference sequence). V was trimmed by 2 bases and J by 2 bases, leaving 9 bases between them. CDR3 region: CASSLPGPNTEAFF. CDR3 coding DNA: TGTGCCAGCAGTTTACCGGGCCCCAACACTGAAGCTTTCTTT.

The CDR3 sequence: CASSRHTGGLGSPLHF. The DNA of the CDR3 is TGTGCCAGCAGCCGACATACAGGGGGCTTGGGATCACCCCTCCACTTT. The V gene is TRBV5-4, the J gene TRBJ1-6; 9 bases fit TRBD1. The junction had 12 bases not matched to a gene; V was cut back by 4 bases and J by 10 bases. From germline, CDR1 is SGHNT and CDR2 YYREEE (reference sequence). The length of the CDR3 is 16 residues.

This clone is medium-sized within its sample. The chain uses TRBV7-9 and TRBJ2-7; 8 nucleotides agree with TRBD2. This CDR3 spans 15 amino acids. Germline CDR1 SEHNR, CDR2 FQNEAQ (reference sequence). V lost 5 bases to trimming and J lost 0 bases; unmatched junction nucleotides: 6. As DNA, the CDR3 is TGTGCCAGCAGCCAAACGGGGGGGGCCTCCTACGAGCAGTACTTC. Translating gives CASSQTGGASYEQYF.

Only one count was recorded for this clone. This chain connects TRBV19 to TRBJ1-3; TRBD1 matches at 10 bases. V shed 6 bases, J shed 4 bases, and the junction held 6 bases outside the gene matches. This CDR3 region has 15 residues. The germline V gene encodes CDR1 LNHDA and CDR2 SQIVND (reference sequence). The CDR3 sequence is CASRPGQGGGNTIYF. The CDR3 DNA reads TGTGCCAGTAGACCCGGACAGGGGGGAGGAAACACCATATATTTT.

The V gene is TRBV19, the J gene TRBJ2-7; perhaps D is TRBD1 or TRBD2 (5 bases each). V gave up 9 bases and J gave up 4 bases, with 13 bases separating them. The CDR3 has 12 amino acids. Looked up from germline, CDR1 is LNHDA and CDR2 is SQIVND (reference sequence). CDR3 nucleotides: TGTGCCAGCGGGACGGGCCTATACGAGCAGTACTTC. This translates into CASGTGLYEQYF. The full variable domain, completed using reference TRBV19 and TRBJ2-7, is DGGITQSPKYLFRKEGQNVTLSCEQNLNHDAMYWYRQDPGQGLRLIYYSQIVNDFQKGDIAEGYSVSREKKESFPLTVTSAQKNPTAFYLCASGTGLYEQYFGPGTRLTVT.

The chain joins TRBV5-1 to TRBJ1-1; D ambiguous. Germline CDR1 SGHRS, CDR2 YFSETQ. Trimming stripped 0 bases from V and 5 bases from J, with 11 bases between. CDR3 length equals 14 residues. The CDR3 DNA follows: TGCGCCAGCAGCTTGGAATTCGTGGGAACTGAAGCTTTCTTT. Translation gives CASSLEFVGTEAFF.

CDR3 in DNA: TGTGCCAGCAGTTTAAGGGGCAGGGGGTATAATTCACCCCTCCACTTT. Its protein product is CASSLRGRGYNSPLHF. The chain couples TRBV28 to TRBJ1-6; TRBD1 matches 7 bases. This CDR3 has 16 amino acids. The J segment lost 4 bases and the V segment lost 2 bases, leaving 5 bases of the junction unmatched. Germline V gene sequence: CDR1 MDHEN, CDR2 SYDVKM.

CDR3 DNA: TGTGCCAGCAGCCAAGATTTGGGCTTTTCGGGCTATGGCTACACCTTC. Encoded protein: CASSQDLGFSGYGYTF. The J gene is TRBJ1-2, the V gene TRBV4-2; D not certain. Germline V gene lookup returns CDR1 LGHNA and CDR2 YNFKEQ. V was shortened by 0 bases and J by 4 bases, with 15 bases between the two germline ends. The CDR3 runs 16 residues.

For this clone: The same CDR3 is also encoded by other DNA sequences in this sample. The chain uses TRBV27 and TRBJ2-7; a weak D match, TRBD1 (7 bases). The V and J ends lost 3 bases and 3 bases respectively, with 9 bases between them. CDR1 is MNHEY and CDR2 is SMNVEV in the germline V gene (reference sequence). This CDR3 is built from 13 residues. The CDR3 is CASSLRDSYEQYF. In DNA, the CDR3 is TGTGCCAGCAGTTTGCGGGACAGCTACGAGCAGTACTTC.

This chain links TRBV7-8 with TRBJ1-4; 8 bases align to TRBD1. CDR1 SGHVS and CDR2 FQNEAQ come from the germline V gene. Trimming at V came to 5 bases and at J to 1 base, leaving 12 bases not matched to a gene. The CDR3 is 18 residues long. The CDR3 sequence is CASSPLKVDRETNEKLFF. Written as DNA, the CDR3 is TGTGCCAGCAGCCCCCTGAAGGTGGACAGGGAAACTAATGAAAAACTGTTTTTT.

V is TRBV28 and J is TRBJ1-2, with 10 positions matching TRBD1. V lost 5 bases and J lost 4; bases outside the gene matches: 13. The CDR3 length is 17 residues. The V gene's germline CDR1 is MDHEN and CDR2 SYDVKM. In DNA form, the CDR3 reads TGTGCCAGCAGTAGAGGGGACAGGGGCGGTCTGAGCTATGGCTACACCTTC. This encodes CASSRGDRGGLSYGYTF.

This clone was detected only once. V gene TRBV9 combines with J gene TRBJ2-1; 14 bases are shared with TRBD2. Unmatched junction bases numbered 10, after V lost 4 bases and J lost 10 bases. CDR3 length: 16 amino acids. Germline V gene data show CDR1 as SGDLS and CDR2 as YYNGEE. The CDR3 region has the DNA TGTGCCAGCAGCTCCAGACTAGCGGGAGGGCCGGGGGAGCAGTTCTTC. It is translated as CASSSRLAGGPGEQFF.

The gene calls are TRBV28 and TRBJ2-1, with 10 bases that match TRBD1. Losses at the gene ends were 7 bases for V and 4 bases for J; bases not matched to a gene: 4. Germline values: CDR1 MDHEN, CDR2 SYDVKM. The CDR3 totals 14 residues. CDR3 in DNA: TGTGCCAGCACCGACAGGGGGCGGTACAATGAGCAGTTCTTC. Its translation is CASTDRGRYNEQFF.